The rows below give T cell receptor beta chains drawn from one sample of a study of shared clonotypes between healthy human individuals. Assay: immunoSEQ multiplex PCR; the TCRdb copy retains only in-frame clones and omits some. The sample lists hundreds of thousands of clones; almost 95% were seen once. The sample was naive CD8+ T cells sorted from blood. The receptors derive from a man aged 25 to 45 in good health. The CDR3 runs from the conserved cysteine through the conserved F or W. A D gene is named only where the DNA matches it firmly.

v_call	j_call	d_call	cdr3_aa	cdr3_nt
TRBV11-2	TRBJ2-5	.	CASSPAQETQYF	TGTGCCAGCAGCCCCGCCCAGGAGACCCAGTACTTC
TRBV10-3	TRBJ2-2	TRBD2	CATQYGGRELFF	TGTGCCACCCAATACGGGGGGAGGGAGCTGTTTTTT
TRBV29-1	TRBJ2-1	.	CSVWAGQGSFYNEQFF	TGCAGCGTTTGGGCAGGGCAGGGGAGCTTCTACAATGAGCAGTTCTTC
TRBV19	TRBJ2-1	TRBD1	CASSDRATWNEQFF	TGTGCCAGTAGTGACAGGGCGACTTGGAATGAGCAGTTCTTC
TRBV7-9	TRBJ2-7	.	CASRIDSYEQYF	TGTGCCAGCAGAATTGACTCCTACGAGCAGTACTTC
TRBV28	TRBJ1-5	TRBD1	CASSLWGRGNSNQPQHF	TGTGCCAGCAGTTTATGGGGCAGGGGGAATAGCAATCAGCCCCAGCATTTT
TRBV6-5	TRBJ1-5	.	CASGDGQLSQPQHF	TGTGCCAGCGGTGATGGACAATTGAGTCAGCCCCAGCATTTT
TRBV9	TRBJ2-7	TRBD1	CASSPRTGTYEQYF	TGTGCCAGCAGCCCGAGGACAGGGACCTACGAGCAGTACTTC
TRBV6-1	TRBJ2-1	.	CASSEYRTHNEQFF	TGTGCCAGCAGTGAGTACCGGACTCACAATGAGCAGTTCTTC
TRBV7-9	TRBJ2-2	.	CASSRTGELFF	TGTGCCAGCAGCCGAACCGGGGAGCTGTTTTTT
TRBV7-6	TRBJ2-1	.	CASSLMSGINEQFF	TGTGCCAGCAGCTTAATGTCCGGAATCAATGAGCAGTTCTTC
TRBV27	TRBJ2-6	.	CASRAGANVLTF	TGTGCCAGTAGGGCTGGGGCCAACGTCCTGACTTTC
TRBV9	TRBJ2-3	TRBD2	CASSHGGLAGESPTDTQYF	TGTGCCAGCAGCCACGGGGGACTAGCGGGAGAAAGCCCAACAGATACGCAGTATTTT
TRBV7-9	TRBJ2-5	.	CASSSTSSPDWETQYF	TGTGCCAGCAGCTCCACATCCTCACCAGACTGGGAGACCCAGTACTTC
TRBV9	TRBJ2-5	TRBD2	CASSSNGLAGETQYF	TGTGCCAGCAGCTCCAATGGACTAGCGGGAGAGACCCAGTACTTC
TRBV29-1	TRBJ2-1	TRBD2	CSVEAGLAGYNEQFF	TGCAGCGTTGAAGCCGGACTAGCGGGATACAATGAGCAGTTCTTC
TRBV14	TRBJ2-1	TRBD2	CASRLAGNNEQFF	TGTGCCAGCCGACTAGCGGGAAACAATGAGCAGTTCTTC
TRBV4-1	TRBJ2-5	TRBD1	CASSQTGTGYSQYF	TGCGCCAGCAGCCAAACCGGGACAGGGTATTCCCAGTACTTC